This T cell receptor beta chain was captured in a study of blood T cell repertoires in COVID-19. Study-wide context: Acute and convalescent COVID-19 samples came from the United States, Italy and Spain. T cells, B-cell-depleted T cells, or PBMCs supplied cDNA or gDNA.

Original processing notes: Counts of nucleated cells, estimated from reference gene primer amplification, were obtained. Clones were read by immunoSEQ multiplex PCR, and TCRdb kept only the in-frame ones, dropping some. The V and J calls and clone size are taken from that table; D and trimming were inferred from the DNA. The sample shows approximately 120,000 clones, roughly 71% of them seen only once. This CDR3 contains 15 residues. J gave up 3 bases and V 4 bases, and 6 bases lay outside the gene matches. The V gene's germline CDR1 is SGDLS and CDR2 YYNGEE. Sequences were obtained from peripheral blood. The TCR sequence derives from an elderly man with acute or convalescent COVID-19. The chain uses TRBV9 and TRBJ2-3; 9 bases are a match to TRBD1. The CDR3 DNA reads as TGTGCCAGCAGCCATAAGACAGGGGGAACAGATACGCAGTATTTT. Its protein product is CASSHKTGGTDTQYF.